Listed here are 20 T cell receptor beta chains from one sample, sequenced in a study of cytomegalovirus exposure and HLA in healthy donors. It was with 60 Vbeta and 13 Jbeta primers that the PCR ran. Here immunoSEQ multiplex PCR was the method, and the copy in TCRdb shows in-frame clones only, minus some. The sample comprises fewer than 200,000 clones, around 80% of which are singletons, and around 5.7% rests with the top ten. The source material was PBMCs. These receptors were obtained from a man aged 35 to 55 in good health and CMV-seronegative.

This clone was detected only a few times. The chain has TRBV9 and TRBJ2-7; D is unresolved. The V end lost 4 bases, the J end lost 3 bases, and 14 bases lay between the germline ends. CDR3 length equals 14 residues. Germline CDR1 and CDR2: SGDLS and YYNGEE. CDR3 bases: TGTGCCAGCAGCTCCCAAAAGTCGGGCTACGAGCAGTACTTC. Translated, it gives CASSSQKSGYEQYF.

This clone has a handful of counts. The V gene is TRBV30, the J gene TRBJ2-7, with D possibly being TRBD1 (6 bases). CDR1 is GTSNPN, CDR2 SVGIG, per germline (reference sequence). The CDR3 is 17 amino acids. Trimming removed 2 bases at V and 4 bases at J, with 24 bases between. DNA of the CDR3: TGTGCCTGGAGTAAAAGAGGGCAGCAGGGGCTAGCATACGAGCAGTACTTC. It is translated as CAWSKRGQQGLAYEQYF.

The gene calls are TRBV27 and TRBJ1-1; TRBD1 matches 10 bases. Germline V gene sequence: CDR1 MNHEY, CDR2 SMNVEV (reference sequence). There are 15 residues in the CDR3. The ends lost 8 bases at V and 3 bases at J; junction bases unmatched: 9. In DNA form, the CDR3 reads TGTGCCAGCGCTAGAGGGACAGGGGTGTACACTGAAGCTTTCTTT. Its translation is CASARGTGVYTEAFF.

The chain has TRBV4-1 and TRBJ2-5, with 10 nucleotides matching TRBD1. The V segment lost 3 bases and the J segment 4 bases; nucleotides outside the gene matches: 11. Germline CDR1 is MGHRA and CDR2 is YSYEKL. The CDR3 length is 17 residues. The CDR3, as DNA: TGCGCCAGCAGCCAGGACAGGGGGAGGTTAAAGGGAGAGACCCAGTACTTC. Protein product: CASSQDRGRLKGETQYF.

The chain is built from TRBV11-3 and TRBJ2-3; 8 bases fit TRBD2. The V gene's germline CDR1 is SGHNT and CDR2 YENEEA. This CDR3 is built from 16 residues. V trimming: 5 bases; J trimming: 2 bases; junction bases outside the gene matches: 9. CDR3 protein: CASSAGLAGPTDTQYF. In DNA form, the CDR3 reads TGTGCCAGCAGCGCAGGACTAGCAGGGCCCACAGATACGCAGTATTTT.

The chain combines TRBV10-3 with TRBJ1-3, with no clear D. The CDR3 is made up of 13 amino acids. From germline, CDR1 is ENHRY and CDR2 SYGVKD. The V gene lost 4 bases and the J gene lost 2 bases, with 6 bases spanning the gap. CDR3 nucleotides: TGTGCCATCAGTGGCACAGCTGGAAACACCATATATTTT. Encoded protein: CAISGTAGNTIYF.

This chain's CDR3 is CASSLDGGPLAKNIQYF. The CDR3 DNA is TGTGCCAGCAGCTTAGATGGAGGGCCTCTAGCCAAAAACATTCAGTACTTC. The chain uses TRBV11-2 and TRBJ2-4, with D perhaps TRBD2 (6 bases). CDR3 length: 17 amino acids. The V gene lost 0 bases and the J gene lost 0 bases, with 12 bases spanning the gap. Germline V lookup: CDR1 SGHAT, CDR2 FQNNGV.

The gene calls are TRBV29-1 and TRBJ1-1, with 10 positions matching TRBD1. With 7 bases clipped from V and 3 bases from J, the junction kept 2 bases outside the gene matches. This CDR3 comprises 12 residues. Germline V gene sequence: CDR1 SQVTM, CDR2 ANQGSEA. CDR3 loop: CSGGTGDTEAFF. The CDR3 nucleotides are TGCAGCGGTGGGACAGGGGACACTGAAGCTTTCTTT.

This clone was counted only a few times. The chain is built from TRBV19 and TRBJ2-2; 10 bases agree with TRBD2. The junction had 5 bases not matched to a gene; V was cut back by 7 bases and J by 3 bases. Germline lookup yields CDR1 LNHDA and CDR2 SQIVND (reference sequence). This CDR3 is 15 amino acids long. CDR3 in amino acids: CASTPGTSDTGELFF. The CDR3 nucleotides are TGTGCCAGTACCCCCGGGACTAGCGACACCGGGGAGCTGTTTTTT.

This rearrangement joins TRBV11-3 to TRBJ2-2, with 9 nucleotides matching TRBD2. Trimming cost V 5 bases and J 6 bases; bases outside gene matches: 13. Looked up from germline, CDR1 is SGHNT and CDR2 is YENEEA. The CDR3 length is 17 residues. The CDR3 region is CASSTRQGGTSPGELFF. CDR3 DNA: TGTGCCAGCAGCACACGACAGGGAGGGACTAGCCCCGGGGAGCTGTTTTTT.

The CDR3 is CASRPGQGTYEQYF. CDR3 nucleotides: TGCGCCAGCAGACCGGGACAGGGGACCTACGAGCAGTACTTC. The V gene is TRBV10-2, the J gene TRBJ2-7; 10 positions match TRBD1. Germline CDR1 and CDR2: WSHSY and SAAADI. V lost 6 bases, J lost 2 bases, and 4 bases stayed unmatched. The CDR3 sequence is 14 residues long.

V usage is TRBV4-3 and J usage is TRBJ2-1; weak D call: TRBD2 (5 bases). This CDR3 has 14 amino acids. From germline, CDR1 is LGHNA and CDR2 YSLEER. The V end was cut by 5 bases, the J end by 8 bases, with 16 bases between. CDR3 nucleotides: TGCGCCAGCAGCAAGAACCCAACTAGTTATGAGCAGTTCTTC. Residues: CASSKNPTSYEQFF.

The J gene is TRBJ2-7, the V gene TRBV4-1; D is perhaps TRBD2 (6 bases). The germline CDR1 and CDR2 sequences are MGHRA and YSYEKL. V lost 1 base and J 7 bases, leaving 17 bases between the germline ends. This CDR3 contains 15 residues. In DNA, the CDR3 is TGCGCCAGCAGCCAAGTAGCGGAGCCCTTTCAAGAGCAGTACTTC. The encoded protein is CASSQVAEPFQEQYF.

CDR3 protein: CASSTLRTGVSGYTF. Written as DNA, the CDR3 is TGCGCCAGCAGCACCCTCCGTACAGGGGTAAGCGGCTACACCTTC. V is TRBV5-1 and J is TRBJ1-2; 7 bases are a match to TRBD1. With V trimmed by 4 bases and J by 8 bases, 14 bases remained unmatched. The CDR3 loop spans 15 amino acids. Germline V gene sequence: CDR1 SGHRS, CDR2 YFSETQ.

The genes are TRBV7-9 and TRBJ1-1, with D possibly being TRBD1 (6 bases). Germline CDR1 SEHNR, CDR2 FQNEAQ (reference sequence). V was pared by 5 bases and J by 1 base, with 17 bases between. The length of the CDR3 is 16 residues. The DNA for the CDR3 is TGTGCCAGCAGCCTCGCCCGACAGGTATCGAACACTGAAGCTTTCTTT. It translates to CASSLARQVSNTEAFF.

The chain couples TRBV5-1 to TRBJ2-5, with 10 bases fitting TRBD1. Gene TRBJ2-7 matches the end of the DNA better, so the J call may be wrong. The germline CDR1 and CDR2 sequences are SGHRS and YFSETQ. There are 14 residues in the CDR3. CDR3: CASSAGQGNYEQYF. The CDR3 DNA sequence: TGCGCCAGCAGCGCGGGACAGGGGAACTACGAGCAGTACTTC.

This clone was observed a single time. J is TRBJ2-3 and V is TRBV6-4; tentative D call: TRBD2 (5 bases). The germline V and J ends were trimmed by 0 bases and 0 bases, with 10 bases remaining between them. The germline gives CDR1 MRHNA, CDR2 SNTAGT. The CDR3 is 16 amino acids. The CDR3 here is CASSDSASTSTDTQYF. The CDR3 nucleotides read TGTGCCAGCAGTGACTCGGCTAGCACCAGCACAGATACGCAGTATTTT.

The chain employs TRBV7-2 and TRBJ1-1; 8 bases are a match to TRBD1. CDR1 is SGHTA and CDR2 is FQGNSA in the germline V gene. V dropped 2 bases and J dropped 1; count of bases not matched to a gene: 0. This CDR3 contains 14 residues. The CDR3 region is CASSLQGANTEAFF. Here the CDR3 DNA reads TGTGCCAGCAGCTTACAGGGGGCGAACACTGAAGCTTTCTTT.

The DNA for the CDR3 is TGTGCCAGCAGCCACCGGGACAGGGACTACGAGCAGTACTTC. Protein: CASSHRDRDYEQYF. The J gene is TRBJ2-7, the V gene TRBV11-3; 9 bases line up with TRBD1. V trimming: 5 bases; J trimming: 3 bases; junction bases outside the gene matches: 5. This CDR3 is 14 amino acids long. CDR1 and CDR2 (germline): SGHNT, YENEEA.

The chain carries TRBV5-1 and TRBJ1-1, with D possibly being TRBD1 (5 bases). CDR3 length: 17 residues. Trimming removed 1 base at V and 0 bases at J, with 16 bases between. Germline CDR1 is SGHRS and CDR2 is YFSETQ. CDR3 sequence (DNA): TGCGCCAGCAGCTTGAACGGGGGGTCGGGTATGAACACTGAAGCTTTCTTT. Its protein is CASSLNGGSGMNTEAFF.